The 27 T cell receptor beta chains given below trace back to one sample, sequenced in a study of T cell responses to AZD1222 COVID-19 vaccine. Assay used: immunoSEQ multiplex PCR; TCRdb lists only in-frame clones, some missing. The profile shows 150,000 to 200,000 clones, approximately 90% of them singletons. The sequencing here drew on peripheral blood, taken on day 0 of AZD1222 vaccination. The receptor source for this set is an adult in good health.

The genes are TRBV20-1 and TRBJ2-3; D gene unclear. Trimming removed 5 bases at V and 5 bases at J, with 5 bases between. The CDR3 runs 10 residues. Germline CDR1 DFQATT, CDR2 SNEGSKA (reference sequence). CDR3: CSAVRDTQYF. The CDR3 region has the DNA TGCAGTGCTGTGCGAGATACGCAGTATTTT.

V usage is TRBV27 and J usage is TRBJ2-1; TRBD2 agrees at 8 bases. Germline lookup yields CDR1 MNHEY and CDR2 SMNVEV (reference sequence). This CDR3 is built from 16 residues. The trim removed 6 bases at V and 8 bases at J, leaving 15 bases unmatched. CDR3 sequence reads: CASSPPGGRGTDEQFF. The CDR3 DNA reads as TGTGCCAGCAGCCCACCGGGGGGGCGCGGAACGGATGAGCAGTTCTTC.

CDR3 amino acids: CASSPPVAGGPGQETQYF. The CDR3 DNA is TGCGCCAGCAGCCCTCCCGTAGCGGGAGGGCCGGGGCAAGAGACCCAGTACTTC. This chain links TRBV5-1 with TRBJ2-5; 11 nucleotides line up with TRBD2. CDR3 length: 18 residues. Germline V gene data show CDR1 as SGHRS and CDR2 as YFSETQ. J lost 2 bases, V lost 4 bases, and 13 bases had no gene match.

This CDR3 reads CASRSQGAQRAFF. CDR3 sequence (DNA): TGTGCCAGCAGATCGCAGGGGGCCCAACGGGCTTTCTTT. The chain uses TRBV28 and TRBJ1-1, with 8 bases aligning to TRBD1. Germline-derived CDR1 and CDR2 are MDHEN and SYDVKM. The CDR3 runs 13 residues. V was clipped by 6 bases and J by 11 bases; unmatched bases: 11.

V and J are TRBV5-1 and TRBJ1-3; TRBD1 might be the D (5 bases). The CDR3 extends over 14 amino acids. Trimming left V 4 bases short and J 3 bases short, with 11 bases between. Germline loops: CDR1 SGHRS, CDR2 YFSETQ. For the CDR3, the DNA is TGCGCCAGCAGCAACCGGGACCGTGGAAACACCATATATTTT. As protein: CASSNRDRGNTIYF.

This chain links TRBV7-3 with TRBJ2-1; D possibly corresponds to TRBD1 (5 bases). Germline CDR1 and CDR2: SGHTA and FQGTGA. This CDR3 is built from 14 residues. Between the trimmed V and J ends, which lost 2 bases and 6 bases, there was a span of 11 bases. The CDR3 DNA reads as TGTGCCAGCAGCTTAGGACATACGGCCAATGAGCAGTTCTTC. Amino acids: CASSLGHTANEQFF.

The chain has TRBV7-2 and TRBJ1-6; TRBD1 aligns across 9 bases. CDR3 size: 18 residues. Germline V CDR1 and CDR2: SGHTA, FQGNSA. The J segment lost 6 bases and the V segment lost 5 bases, leaving 14 bases of the junction unmatched. CDR3 region: CASSPHRRGTGTNSPLHF. CDR3 coding DNA: TGTGCCAGCAGCCCGCACCGTAGGGGGACAGGGACTAATTCACCCCTCCACTTT.

The chain carries TRBV6-5 and TRBJ1-5; 8 bases align to TRBD1. V gave up 4 bases and J gave up 4 bases; unmatched junction bases: 6. Germline V gene sequence: CDR1 MNHEY, CDR2 SVGAGI. This CDR3 is 15 amino acids long. The CDR3 loop reads CASSSRTGFNQPQHF. For the CDR3, the DNA is TGTGCCAGCAGTTCGAGGACAGGGTTTAATCAGCCCCAGCATTTT.

This sequence joins TRBV2 and TRBJ2-1; D may be TRBD2 (7 bases). The CDR3 runs to 15 residues. Trimming stripped 3 bases from V and 2 bases from J, with 11 bases between. From germline, CDR1 is SNHLY and CDR2 FYNNEI. The CDR3 sequence is CASSEVGGPYNEQFF. The DNA for the CDR3 is TGTGCCAGCAGTGAGGTGGGGGGGCCCTACAATGAGCAGTTCTTC.

The chain carries TRBV19 and TRBJ2-2; 10 nucleotides agree with TRBD2. The V gene's germline CDR1 is LNHDA and CDR2 SQIVND (reference sequence). V trimming: 1 base; J trimming: 6 bases; junction bases outside the gene matches: 5. There are 16 residues in the CDR3. In DNA form, the CDR3 reads TGTGCCAGTAGTATAGGTCCTAGCGGGAGTCCCGGGGAGCTGTTTTTT. Translation gives CASSIGPSGSPGELFF.

The V call is TRBV6-6, the J call TRBJ1-1; D gene unclear. Germline CDR1 and CDR2: MNHNY and SVGAGI (reference sequence). There are 15 residues in the CDR3. V shed 0 bases and J shed 0 bases, with 8 bases lying between them. CDR3 nucleotide sequence: TGTGCCAGCAGTTACTCGGCCAGCTTGAACACTGAAGCTTTCTTT. Translating gives CASSYSASLNTEAFF.

This clone was seen just once. The chain couples TRBV28 to TRBJ1-6, with unresolved D. V was cut by 5 bases and J by 12 bases, with 11 bases left in between. CDR1 MDHEN and CDR2 SYDVKM come from the germline V gene. CDR3 length: 12 amino acids. CDR3: CASSESLGPLHF. The CDR3 DNA is TGTGCCAGCAGTGAATCCCTGGGACCCCTCCACTTT.

The V and J genes are TRBV10-3 and TRBJ1-2, with D possibly being TRBD1 (5 bases). The germline gives CDR1 ENHRY, CDR2 SYGVKD. The CDR3 sequence is 13 residues long. V dropped 10 bases and J dropped 2 bases, with 14 bases sitting between them. The CDR3 loop reads CATGDGANYGYTF. CDR3 in DNA: TGTGCCACTGGGGACGGGGCAAACTATGGCTACACCTTC.

The chain recombines TRBV2 with TRBJ2-6; 7 bases are a match to TRBD1. The CDR3 loop spans 16 amino acids. Germline V gene data show CDR1 as SNHLY and CDR2 as FYNNEI. J was trimmed by 3 bases and V by 4 bases; bases with no gene match: 6. The CDR3 DNA reads as TGTGCCAGCAGTGGAAGACAGGGTTTTGGGGCCAACGTCCTGACTTTC. The encoded protein is CASSGRQGFGANVLTF.

The V and J genes are TRBV12-3 or TRBV12-4 and TRBJ1-2; no clear D gene. This CDR3 contains 12 residues. V was pared by 1 base and J by 8 bases, with 8 bases between. The CDR3 loop is CASSLDFGGYTF. In DNA, the CDR3 is TGTGCCAGCAGTTTAGATTTCGGGGGCTACACCTTC.

On this clone itself: At one boundary the junction diverges from the germline segment, which might be a read error. CDR3 sequence (DNA): TGTGCCAGCAGCTACTTACCCCTGGGGGGGGACGAGGGTTTT. This encodes CASSYLPLGGDEGF. This rearrangement joins TRBV5-6 to TRBJ1-1; TRBD1 might be the D (5 bases). Per the germline V gene, CDR1 is SGHDT and CDR2 is YYEEEE. This CDR3 region has 14 residues.

This sequence joins TRBV14 and TRBJ2-6; D call uncertain. V lost 2 bases and J 0 bases, leaving 2 bases between the germline ends. The germline gives CDR1 SGHDN, CDR2 FVKESK. CDR3 length equals 14 residues. CDR3 protein: CASSQSSGANVLTF. DNA of the CDR3: TGTGCCAGCAGCCAAAGCTCTGGGGCCAACGTCCTGACTTTC.

A single count supports this clone. The chain carries TRBV24-1 and TRBJ2-1; tentative D call: TRBD1 (5 bases). V was pared by 3 bases and J by 8 bases, with 7 bases between. Germline CDR1 KGHDR, CDR2 SFDVKD. The CDR3 is made up of 12 amino acids. The DNA of the CDR3 is TGTGCCACCAGTGATGAAGGGGATGAGCAGTTCTTC. Residues: CATSDEGDEQFF.

This chain connects TRBV2 to TRBJ1-2; TRBD1 agrees at 7 bases. The germline V gene encodes CDR1 SNHLY and CDR2 FYNNEI. V was clipped by 4 bases and J by 8 bases; unmatched bases: 13. There are 15 residues in the CDR3. The CDR3 protein is CASSATDRYLVGYTF. CDR3 DNA sequence: TGTGCCAGCAGTGCAACGGACAGGTACCTGGTAGGCTACACCTTC. Using reference TRBV2 and TRBJ1-2 for the parts outside the CDR3, the full variable domain is EPEVTQTPSHQVTQMGQEVILRCVPISNHLYFYWYRQILGQKVEFLVSFYNNEISEKSEIFDDQFSVERPDGSNFTLKIRSTKLEDSAMYFCASSATDRYLVGYTFGSGTRLTVV.

The V gene is TRBV11-3, the J gene TRBJ2-1; unclear D gene. The CDR3 is 15 residues long. Trimming pared 1 base from V and 3 bases from J, leaving 10 bases between. CDR1 is SGHNT and CDR2 is YENEEA in the germline V gene. In DNA form, the CDR3 reads TGTGCCAGCAGCTTAGTGTCCATCCTCTACAATGAGCAGTTCTTC. Encoded protein: CASSLVSILYNEQFF.

This clone was seen more than once but under ten times. The chain employs TRBV28 and TRBJ2-7; 7 nucleotides match TRBD1. CDR3 length: 17 residues. Germline CDR1 is MDHEN and CDR2 is SYDVKM. V trimming: 7 bases; J trimming: 3 bases; junction bases outside the gene matches: 18. CDR3 bases: TGTGCCAGCACATGTGGGGGACAGCCCGAATGTTACTACGAGCAGTACTTC. Its protein is CASTCGGQPECYYEQYF.

V usage is TRBV19 and J usage is TRBJ2-5; TRBD2 aligns across 11 bases. V lost 6 bases to trimming and J lost 5 bases; unmatched junction nucleotides: 2. CDR1 and CDR2 (germline): LNHDA, SQIVND (reference sequence). The CDR3 extends over 13 amino acids. The DNA of the CDR3 is TGTGCCAGTAGGCCTAGCGGGAGGGAGACCCAGTACTTC. Translating it yields CASRPSGRETQYF.

This clone was recorded a few times. CDR3 coding DNA: TGTGCCAGTAGGGGGGTTACGAACACCGGGGAGCTGTTTTTT. Translating it yields CASRGVTNTGELFF. The chain joins TRBV19 to TRBJ2-2, with D perhaps being TRBD1 or TRBD2 (5 bases each). The CDR3 is 14 residues long. In germline, CDR1 is LNHDA, CDR2 SQIVND (reference sequence). Trimming removed 6 bases from V and 0 bases from J, with 8 bases in between. Full variable domain (rest looked up from reference TRBV19 and TRBJ2-2): DGGITQSPKYLFRKEGQNVTLSCEQNLNHDAMYWYRQDPGQGLRLIYYSQIVNDFQKGDIAEGYSVSREKKESFPLTVTSAQKNPTAFYLCASRGVTNTGELFFGEGSRLTVL.

The chain recombines TRBV4-2 with TRBJ2-7; no definite D call. Per germline, CDR1 LGHNA and CDR2 YNFKEQ. The CDR3 is made up of 15 amino acids. V gave up 1 base and J gave up 3 bases, with 13 bases separating them. The CDR3 loop reads CASSQAASPDYEQYF. The CDR3 coding sequence is TGTGCCAGCAGCCAAGCCGCCAGCCCGGACTACGAGCAGTACTTC.

This sequence joins TRBV15 and TRBJ2-7; the match to TRBD2 covers 10 bases. Germline V lookup: CDR1 LNHNV, CDR2 YYDKDF (reference sequence). The V and J ends lost 1 base and 0 bases, in that order; junction bases with no gene match: 3. The CDR3 has 16 residues. CDR3 sequence: CATSRASGSRSYEQYF. The CDR3 DNA is TGTGCCACCAGCAGAGCTAGCGGGAGTCGCTCCTACGAGCAGTACTTC. The variable domain in full, with the rest retrieved from reference TRBV15 and TRBJ2-7, is DAMVIQNPRYQVTQFGKPVTLSCSQTLNHNVMYWYQQKSSQAPKLLFHYYDKDFNNEADTPDNFQSRRPNTSFCFLDIRSPGLGDTAMYLCATSRASGSRSYEQYFGPGTRLTVT.

The chain has TRBV28 and TRBJ2-7, with TRBD2 identical over 7 bases. The CDR3 covers 15 residues. V shed 6 bases and J 2 bases; nucleotides not matched to a gene: 10. The germline V gene has CDR1 MDHEN and CDR2 SYDVKM. The CDR3 bases are TGTGCCAGCAGGACGGAAGGACTAGGGCCCTACGAGCAGTACTTC. As protein: CASRTEGLGPYEQYF.

This clone showed up just once. This chain joins TRBV30 and TRBJ2-2; a possible D gene is TRBD1 (5 bases). CDR1 is GTSNPN and CDR2 is SVGIG in the germline V gene (reference sequence). CDR3 length equals 15 residues. Trimming stripped 3 bases from V and 3 bases from J, with 14 bases between. The CDR3 region is CAWRPDGRDTGELFF. The CDR3 region has the DNA TGTGCCTGGAGGCCAGACGGCAGGGACACCGGGGAGCTGTTTTTT.